Below, 5 T cell receptor beta chains from the same sample are listed, as sequenced in a study of patients and donors after allogeneic stem cell transplantation (dated by TCRdb to 2019 to 2021). The library relied on RT-PCR. Sequencing was performed on a NextSeq 550. Through fastp at Q25 and MiXCR, TCRdb rebuilt clones from the public reads, retaining in-frame beta chains. Under each unique CDR3 protein, matching rows form one entry showing the most common genes and DNA. The sample yields approximately 200,000 distinct CDR3 sequences; 41% were counted once. Of the sample, less than 40% is held by the ten largest clones. The source material was blood, either unsorted or a sorted T cell fraction (not recorded which). These receptor sequences come from a human donor who was either an allogeneic HSCT recipient or a stem cell or donor lymphocyte infusion donor (not recorded which). It is not recorded whose cells these are; they may come from a transplant donor.

In the case of this clonotype: The junction and the germline gene differ at one end; a read error may be behind it. J is TRBJ2-7 and V is TRBV20-1; 7 bases line up with TRBD2. The germline V gene encodes CDR1 DFQATT and CDR2 SNEGSKA (reference sequence). This CDR3 contains 14 residues. CDR3 bases: TGCGGTGCCAGCCCGGGGGAGGGAACCTACGAGCAGTACTTC. Translation gives CGASPGEGTYEQYF.

For the CDR3, the DNA is TGTGCCAGCAGCTCCAGGGGGGGGACCTCTGGAAACACCATATATTTT. It codes for CASSSRGGTSGNTIYF. The chain employs TRBV7-2 and TRBJ1-3; 7 bases align to TRBD1. This CDR3 comprises 16 residues. The junction had 6 bases not matched to a gene; V was cut back by 4 bases and J by 0 bases. From germline, CDR1 is SGHTA and CDR2 FQGNSA.

The rearrangement joins TRBV12-3 or TRBV12-4 to TRBJ2-7, with 11 positions matching TRBD2. V gave up 2 bases and J gave up 3 bases; unmatched junction bases: 0. This CDR3 comprises 14 residues. This CDR3 reads CASSLTSGSYEQYF. The DNA of the CDR3 is TGTGCCAGCAGTTTAACTAGCGGGAGCTACGAGCAGTACTTC.

The DNA for the CDR3 is TGTGCCAGCAGTTTGTCGCCTAGCGGGAGCCTTGATGAGCAGTTCTTC. Residues: CASSLSPSGSLDEQFF. The genes are TRBV12-3 or TRBV12-4 and TRBJ2-1; 10 nucleotides align to TRBD2. This CDR3 has 16 residues. J was trimmed by 8 bases and V by 3 bases; bases with no gene match: 10.

The chain carries TRBV12-3 or TRBV12-4 and TRBJ1-1; D might be TRBD1 (5 bases). V shed 6 bases and J shed 1 base, with 12 bases lying between them. The CDR3 is made up of 14 amino acids. Here the CDR3 DNA reads TGTGCCAGCAGACTTGGGACTTGGAACACTGAAGCTTTCTTT. Its protein is CASRLGTWNTEAFF.